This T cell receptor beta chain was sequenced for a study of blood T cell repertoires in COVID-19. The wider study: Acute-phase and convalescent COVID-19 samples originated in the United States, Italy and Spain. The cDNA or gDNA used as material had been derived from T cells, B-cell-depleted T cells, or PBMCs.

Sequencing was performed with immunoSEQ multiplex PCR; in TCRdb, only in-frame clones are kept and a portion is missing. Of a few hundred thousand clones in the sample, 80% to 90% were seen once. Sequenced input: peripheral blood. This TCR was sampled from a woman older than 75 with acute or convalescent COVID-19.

CDR3 residues: CASSGRQGATGELFF. The CDR3 bases are TGTGCCAGCAGCGGCCGACAGGGGGCTACCGGGGAGCTGTTTTTT. The chain has TRBV9 and TRBJ2-2, with 10 bases that match TRBD1. The CDR3 length is 15 residues. Trimming removed 3 bases from V and 5 bases from J; junction bases left unmatched: 4. Germline V gene lookup returns CDR1 SGDLS and CDR2 YYNGEE.